Below are 3 T cell receptor beta chains sequenced from a single sample in a study of blood T cell repertoires in COVID-19. Clones were read by immunoSEQ multiplex PCR, and TCRdb kept only the in-frame ones, dropping some. In the table there are about 180,000 clones, approximately 80% of which are singletons. Sequenced material: PBMCs or T cells enriched from blood (not recorded which). These receptors all stem from a man aged 55 to 70 who had been exposed to COVID-19.

The gene calls are TRBV27 and TRBJ2-2, with 11 bases identical to TRBD2. The V and J ends lost 4 bases and 6 bases, in that order; junction bases with no gene match: 13. Looked up from germline, CDR1 is MNHEY and CDR2 is SMNVEV (reference sequence). The CDR3 contains 18 residues. The CDR3 nucleotides are TGTGCCAGCAGTTCGCCGATCCCTAGCGGGAGGAGCTCCGGGGAGCTGTTTTTT. Translated: CASSSPIPSGRSSGELFF.

The chain recombines TRBV9 with TRBJ2-5; 14 nucleotides match TRBD2. Germline V gene sequence: CDR1 SGDLS, CDR2 YYNGEE. The V and J ends lost 2 bases and 4 bases, in that order; junction bases with no gene match: 7. This CDR3 comprises 17 residues. Written as DNA, the CDR3 is TGTGCCAGCAGCGTGACTAGCGGGAGGGCCTTGGGAGAGACCCAGTACTTC. This translates into CASSVTSGRALGETQYF.

The chain carries TRBV30 and TRBJ1-1, with a weak D call TRBD1 (6 bases). The V end lost 0 bases, the J end lost 5 bases, and 13 bases lay between the germline ends. The CDR3 is 14 residues long. Germline V lookup: CDR1 GTSNPN, CDR2 SVGIG (reference sequence). CDR3 coding DNA: TGTGCCTGGAGTGTGCTTGCAGGGGTAACTGAAGCTTTCTTT. It specifies CAWSVLAGVTEAFF.